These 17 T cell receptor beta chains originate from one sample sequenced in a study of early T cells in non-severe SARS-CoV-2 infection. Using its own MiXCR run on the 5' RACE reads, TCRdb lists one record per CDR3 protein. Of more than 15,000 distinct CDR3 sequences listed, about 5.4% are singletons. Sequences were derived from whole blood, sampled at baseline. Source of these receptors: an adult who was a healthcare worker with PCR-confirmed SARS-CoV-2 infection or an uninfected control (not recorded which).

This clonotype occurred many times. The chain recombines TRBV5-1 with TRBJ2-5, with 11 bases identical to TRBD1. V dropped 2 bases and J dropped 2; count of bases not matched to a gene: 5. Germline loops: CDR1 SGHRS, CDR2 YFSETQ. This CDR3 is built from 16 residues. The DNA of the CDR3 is TGCGCCAGCAGCTTAGCAGGGACAGGGGGGCAAGAGACCCAGTACTTC. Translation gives CASSLAGTGGQETQYF.

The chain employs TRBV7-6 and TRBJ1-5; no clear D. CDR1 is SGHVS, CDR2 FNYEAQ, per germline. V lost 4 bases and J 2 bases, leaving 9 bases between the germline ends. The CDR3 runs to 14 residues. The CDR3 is CASSSRPGNQPQHF. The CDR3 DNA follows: TGTGCCAGCAGCTCTCGGCCTGGCAATCAGCCCCAGCATTTT.

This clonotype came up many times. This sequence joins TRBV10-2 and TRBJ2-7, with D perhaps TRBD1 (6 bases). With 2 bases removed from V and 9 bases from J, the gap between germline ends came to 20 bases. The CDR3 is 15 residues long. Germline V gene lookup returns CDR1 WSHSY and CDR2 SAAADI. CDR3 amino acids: CASSERRDPDRPQYF. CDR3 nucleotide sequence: TGCGCCAGCAGTGAGCGTCGGGACCCCGACAGGCCGCAGTACTTC.

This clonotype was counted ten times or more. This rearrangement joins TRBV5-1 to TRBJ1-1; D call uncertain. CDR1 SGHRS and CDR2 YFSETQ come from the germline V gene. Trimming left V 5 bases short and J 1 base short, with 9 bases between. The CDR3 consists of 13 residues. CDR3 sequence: CASSLAPNTEAFF. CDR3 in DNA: TGCGCCAGCAGTCTAGCACCGAACACTGAAGCTTTCTTT.

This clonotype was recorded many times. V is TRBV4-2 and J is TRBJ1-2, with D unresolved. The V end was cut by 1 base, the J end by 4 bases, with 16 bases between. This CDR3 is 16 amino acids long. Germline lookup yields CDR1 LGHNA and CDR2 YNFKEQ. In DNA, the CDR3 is TGTGCCAGCAGCCAAGGGGTTCCGGCGGAGGGCTATGGCTACACCTTC. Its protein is CASSQGVPAEGYGYTF.

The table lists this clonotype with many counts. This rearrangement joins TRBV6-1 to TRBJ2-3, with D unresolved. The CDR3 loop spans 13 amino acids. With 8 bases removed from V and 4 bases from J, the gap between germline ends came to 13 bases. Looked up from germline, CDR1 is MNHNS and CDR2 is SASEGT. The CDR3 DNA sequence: TGTGCCAGCGAAATCGTCGGCGCAGATACGCAGTATTTT. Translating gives CASEIVGADTQYF.

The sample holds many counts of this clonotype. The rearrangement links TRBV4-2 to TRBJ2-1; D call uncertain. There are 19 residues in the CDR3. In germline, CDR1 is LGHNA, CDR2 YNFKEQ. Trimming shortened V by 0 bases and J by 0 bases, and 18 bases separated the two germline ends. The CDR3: CASSQDGFSSLPSYNEQFF. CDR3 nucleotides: TGTGCCAGCAGCCAAGATGGATTCTCGAGCCTGCCCTCCTACAATGAGCAGTTCTTC.

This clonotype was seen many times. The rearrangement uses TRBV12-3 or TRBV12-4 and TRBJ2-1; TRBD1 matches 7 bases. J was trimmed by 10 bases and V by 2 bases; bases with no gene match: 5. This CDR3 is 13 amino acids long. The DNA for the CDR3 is TGTGCCAGCAGTTTAATCGAGGGGGCCGAGCAGTTCTTC. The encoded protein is CASSLIEGAEQFF.

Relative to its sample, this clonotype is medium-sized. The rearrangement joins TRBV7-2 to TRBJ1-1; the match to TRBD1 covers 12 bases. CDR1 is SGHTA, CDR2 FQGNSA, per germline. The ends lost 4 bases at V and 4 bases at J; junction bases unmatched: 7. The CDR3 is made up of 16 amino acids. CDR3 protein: CASSSGTGGEGTEAFF. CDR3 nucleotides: TGTGCCAGCAGCTCCGGGACAGGGGGCGAGGGCACTGAAGCTTTCTTT.

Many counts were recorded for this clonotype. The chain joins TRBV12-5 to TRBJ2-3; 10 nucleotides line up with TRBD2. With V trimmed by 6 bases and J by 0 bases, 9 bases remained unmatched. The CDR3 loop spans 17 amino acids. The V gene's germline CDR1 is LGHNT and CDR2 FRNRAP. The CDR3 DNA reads TGTGCTAGTGGGCTCGAGCGGGGGGGTACTAGCACAGATACGCAGTATTTT. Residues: CASGLERGGTSTDTQYF.

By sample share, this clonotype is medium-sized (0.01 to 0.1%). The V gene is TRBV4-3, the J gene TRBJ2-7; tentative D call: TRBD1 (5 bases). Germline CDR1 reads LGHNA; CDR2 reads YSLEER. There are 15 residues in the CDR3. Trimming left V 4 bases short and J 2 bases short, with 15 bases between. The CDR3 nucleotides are TGCGCCAGCAGCCCTAGTAGGGGCAAAGCCTACGAGCAGTACTTC. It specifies CASSPSRGKAYEQYF.

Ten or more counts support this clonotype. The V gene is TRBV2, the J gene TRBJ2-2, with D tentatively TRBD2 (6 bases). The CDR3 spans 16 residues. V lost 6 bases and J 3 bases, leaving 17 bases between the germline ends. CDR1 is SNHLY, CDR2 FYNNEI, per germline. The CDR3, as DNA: TGTGCCAGCAGGACCAGGCAGGGAGGTCACACCGGGGAGCTGTTTTTT. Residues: CASRTRQGGHTGELFF.

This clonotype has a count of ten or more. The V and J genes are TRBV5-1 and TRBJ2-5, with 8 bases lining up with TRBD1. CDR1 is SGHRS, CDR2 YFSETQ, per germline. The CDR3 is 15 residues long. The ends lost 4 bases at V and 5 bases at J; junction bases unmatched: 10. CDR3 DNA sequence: TGCGCCAGCAGCCCCCGGACAGGGTTAAGGGAGACCCAGTACTTC. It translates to CASSPRTGLRETQYF.

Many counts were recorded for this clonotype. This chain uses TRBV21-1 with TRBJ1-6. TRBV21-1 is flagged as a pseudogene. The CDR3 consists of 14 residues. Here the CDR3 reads CASSKGAGGSPLHF. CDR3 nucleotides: TGTGCCAGCAGCAAAGGGGCAGGTGGATCACCCCTCCACTTT.

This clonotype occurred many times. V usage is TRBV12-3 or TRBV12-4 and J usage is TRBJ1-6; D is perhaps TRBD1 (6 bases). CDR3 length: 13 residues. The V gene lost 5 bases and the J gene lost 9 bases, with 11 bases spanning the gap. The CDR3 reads CASSTGRSSPLHF. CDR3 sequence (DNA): TGTGCCAGCAGTACAGGGAGGAGTTCACCCCTCCACTTT.

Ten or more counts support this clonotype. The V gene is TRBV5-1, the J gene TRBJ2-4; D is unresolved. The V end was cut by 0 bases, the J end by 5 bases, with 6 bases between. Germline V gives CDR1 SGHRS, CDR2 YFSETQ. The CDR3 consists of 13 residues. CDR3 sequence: CASSLEVENIQYF. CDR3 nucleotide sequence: TGCGCCAGCAGCTTGGAGGTGGAAAACATTCAGTACTTC.

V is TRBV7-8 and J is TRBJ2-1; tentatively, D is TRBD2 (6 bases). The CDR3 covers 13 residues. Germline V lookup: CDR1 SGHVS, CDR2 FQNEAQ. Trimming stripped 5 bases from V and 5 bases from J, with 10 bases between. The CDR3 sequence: CASSIRLDNEQFF. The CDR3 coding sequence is TGTGCCAGCAGCATCAGACTAGACAATGAGCAGTTCTTC.